The 4 T cell receptor beta chains below all came from one sample that was sequenced in a study of blood T cell repertoires in COVID-19. Measured with immunoSEQ multiplex PCR; TCRdb has only the in-frame clones, and not every one. The sample holds approximately 470,000 clones, approximately 85% seen once. Input material: peripheral blood. The receptors stem from a human donor in a cohort sampled during active COVID-19.

The chain employs TRBV27 and TRBJ1-3, with 8 bases lining up with TRBD1. J lost 5 bases, V lost 6 bases, and 9 bases had no gene match. Per germline, CDR1 MNHEY and CDR2 SMNVEV (reference sequence). The CDR3 is 15 amino acids. The CDR3 nucleotides are TGTGCCAGCAGACCACAGGGGGGAACAAGAAACACCATATATTTT. Protein: CASRPQGGTRNTIYF.

This chain connects TRBV29-1 to TRBJ1-1; tentatively, D is TRBD1 (6 bases). V was clipped by 7 bases and J by 1 base, with 13 bases between them. CDR3 size: 13 residues. Germline CDR1 and CDR2: SQVTM and ANQGSEA. CDR3 protein: CSAFSDRNTEAFF. The CDR3 bases are TGCAGCGCCTTCTCGGACAGGAACACTGAAGCTTTCTTT.

The V and J genes are TRBV4-2 and TRBJ2-1; 11 bases map to TRBD2. CDR3 length: 16 residues. CDR1 and CDR2 from the germline V gene are LGHNA and YNFKEQ. The ends lost 1 base at V and 6 bases at J; junction bases unmatched: 5. Here the CDR3 reads CASSQVASGRPNEQFF. The DNA of the CDR3 is TGTGCCAGCAGCCAAGTAGCTAGCGGGAGGCCCAATGAGCAGTTCTTC.

This clone occurred a few times. V usage is TRBV7-9 and J usage is TRBJ2-5, with D possibly TRBD2 on 6 matching bases. Trimming took off 5 bases at V and 1 base at J, with 14 bases between the two ends. The CDR3 contains 15 residues. Germline V gene lookup returns CDR1 SEHNR and CDR2 FQNEAQ (reference sequence). CDR3 in amino acids: CASSLLGGVQETQYF. The DNA for the CDR3 is TGTGCCAGCAGCCTTCTTGGCGGGGTCCAAGAGACCCAGTACTTC. Full variable domain (outside the CDR3, taken from reference TRBV7-9 and TRBJ2-5): DTGVSQNPRHKITKRGQNVTFRCDPISEHNRLYWYRQTLGQGPEFLTYFQNEAQLEKSRLLSDRFSAERPKGSFSTLEIQRTEQGDSAMYLCASSLLGGVQETQYFGPGTRLLVL.